This T cell receptor beta chain originates from a study of CD8+ T cells in alopecia areata. Extracted from the samples, RNA was reverse transcribed into cDNA to serve as the sequencing template. Here immunoSEQ multiplex PCR was the method, and the copy in TCRdb shows in-frame clones only, minus some. The table includes 150,000 to 200,000 clones, approximately 59% detected once. The study's findings and limits: Sequencing of scalp samples also captures resident alphabeta T cells of normal skin.

The CDR3 consists of 15 residues. V lost 2 bases, J lost 5 bases, and 14 bases lay in between. Germline V gene data show CDR1 as SGHRS and CDR2 as YFSETQ. This clone was picked up a small number of times. The target antigen is unknown. The sequence was obtained from a human donor with alopecia areata. This sample comprised CD4+ T cells sorted from blood, obtained at week 0. The chain couples TRBV5-1 to TRBJ2-1; D might be TRBD2 (7 bases). The DNA for the CDR3 is TGCGCCAGCAGCTTTGGCGGGGGCCAAAACAATGAGCAGTTCTTC. It encodes CASSFGGGQNNEQFF.